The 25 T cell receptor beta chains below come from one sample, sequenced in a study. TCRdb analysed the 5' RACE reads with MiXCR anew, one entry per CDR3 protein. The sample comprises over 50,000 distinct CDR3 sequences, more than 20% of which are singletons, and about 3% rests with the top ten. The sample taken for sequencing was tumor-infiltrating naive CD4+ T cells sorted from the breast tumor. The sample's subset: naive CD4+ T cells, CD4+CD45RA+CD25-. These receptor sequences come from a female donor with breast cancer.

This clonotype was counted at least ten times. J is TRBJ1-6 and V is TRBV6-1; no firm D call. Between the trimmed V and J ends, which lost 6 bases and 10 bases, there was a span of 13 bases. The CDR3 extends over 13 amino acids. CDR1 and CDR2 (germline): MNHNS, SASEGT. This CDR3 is CASSATLGSPLHF. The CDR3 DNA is TGTGCCAGCAGCGCAACCCTGGGCTCACCCCTCCACTTT.

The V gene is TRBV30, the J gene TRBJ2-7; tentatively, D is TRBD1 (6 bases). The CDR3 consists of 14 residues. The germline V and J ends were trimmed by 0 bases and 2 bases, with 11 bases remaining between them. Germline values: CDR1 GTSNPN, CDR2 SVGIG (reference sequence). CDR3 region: CAWSVLQGPYEQYF. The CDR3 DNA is TGTGCCTGGAGTGTACTACAGGGACCCTACGAGCAGTACTTC.

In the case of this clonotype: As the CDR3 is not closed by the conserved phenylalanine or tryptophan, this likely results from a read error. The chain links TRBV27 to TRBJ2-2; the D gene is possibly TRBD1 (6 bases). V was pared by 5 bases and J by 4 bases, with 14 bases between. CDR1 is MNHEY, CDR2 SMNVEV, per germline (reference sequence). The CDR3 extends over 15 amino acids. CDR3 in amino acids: CASSQGQWGTGELFI. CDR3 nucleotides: TGTGCCAGCAGTCAGGGGCAATGGGGCACCGGGGAGCTGTTTATT.

CDR3 in amino acids: CASSLYRQAYTEAFF. CDR3 nucleotides: TGTGCCAGCAGCTTATACCGACAGGCTTACACTGAAGCTTTCTTT. J is TRBJ1-1 and V is TRBV5-5, with D perhaps TRBD1 (6 bases). Germline lookup yields CDR1 SGHKS and CDR2 YYEKEE (reference sequence). Trimming left V 2 bases short and J 3 bases short, with 14 bases between. CDR3 length: 15 amino acids.

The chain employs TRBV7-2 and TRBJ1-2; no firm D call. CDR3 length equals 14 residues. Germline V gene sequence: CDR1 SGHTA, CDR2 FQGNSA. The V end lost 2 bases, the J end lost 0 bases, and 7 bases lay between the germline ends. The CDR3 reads CASSLHGANYGYTF. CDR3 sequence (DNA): TGTGCCAGCAGCTTACACGGAGCTAACTATGGCTACACCTTC.

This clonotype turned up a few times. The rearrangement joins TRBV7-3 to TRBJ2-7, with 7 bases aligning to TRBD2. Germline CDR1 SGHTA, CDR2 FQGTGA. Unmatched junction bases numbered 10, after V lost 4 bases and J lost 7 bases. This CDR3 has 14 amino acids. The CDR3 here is CASSSGLGNGEQYF. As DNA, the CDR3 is TGTGCCAGCAGCTCCGGACTAGGGAACGGGGAGCAGTACTTC.

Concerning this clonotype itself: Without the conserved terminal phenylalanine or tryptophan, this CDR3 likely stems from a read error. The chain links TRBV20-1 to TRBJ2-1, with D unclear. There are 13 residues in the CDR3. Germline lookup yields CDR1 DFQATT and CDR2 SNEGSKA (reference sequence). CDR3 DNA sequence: TGCAGTGCTAGAGGCTCCTCCCACAATGAGCAGTTCCTC. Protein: CSARGSSHNEQFL.

The CDR3, as DNA: TGTGCCAGCAGTGTTCAGAAGGGGGCGAATCAGCCCCAGCATTTT. Amino acid sequence: CASSVQKGANQPQHF. The V gene is TRBV6-1, the J gene TRBJ1-5; 7 bases line up with TRBD1. Germline V gives CDR1 MNHNS, CDR2 SASEGT. V lost 4 bases, J lost 4 bases, and 7 bases stayed unmatched. CDR3 length: 15 residues.

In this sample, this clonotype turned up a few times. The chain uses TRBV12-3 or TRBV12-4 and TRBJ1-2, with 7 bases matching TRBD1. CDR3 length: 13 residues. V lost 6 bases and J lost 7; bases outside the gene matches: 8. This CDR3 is CASSLTGRGGYTF. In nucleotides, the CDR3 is TGTGCCAGCAGCCTGACAGGGCGAGGTGGCTACACCTTC.

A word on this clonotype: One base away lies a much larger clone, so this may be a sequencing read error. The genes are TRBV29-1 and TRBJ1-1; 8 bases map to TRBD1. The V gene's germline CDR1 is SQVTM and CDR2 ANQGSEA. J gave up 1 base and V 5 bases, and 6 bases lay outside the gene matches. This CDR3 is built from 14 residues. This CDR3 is CSVCPGTGNTEAFF. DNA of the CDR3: TGCAGCGTTTGTCCCGGGACAGGGAACACTGAAGCTTTCTTT.

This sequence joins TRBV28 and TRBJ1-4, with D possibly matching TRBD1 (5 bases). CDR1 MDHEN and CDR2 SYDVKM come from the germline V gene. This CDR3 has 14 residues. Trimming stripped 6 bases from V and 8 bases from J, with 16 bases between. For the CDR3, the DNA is TGTGCCAGCAGGCATCAGGGTTTTGCGGAAAAACTGTTTTTT. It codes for CASRHQGFAEKLFF.

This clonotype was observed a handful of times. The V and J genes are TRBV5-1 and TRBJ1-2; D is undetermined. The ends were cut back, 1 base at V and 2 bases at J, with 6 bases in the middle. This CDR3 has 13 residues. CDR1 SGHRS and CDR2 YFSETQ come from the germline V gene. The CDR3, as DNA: TGCGCCAGCAGCTTGCTGGGGAACTATGGCTACACCTTC. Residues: CASSLLGNYGYTF. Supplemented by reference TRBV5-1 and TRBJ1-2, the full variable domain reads KAGVTQTPRYLIKTRGQQVTLSCSPISGHRSVSWYQQTPGQGLQFLFEYFSETQRNKGNFPGRFSGRQFSNSRSEMNVSTLELGDSALYLCASSLLGNYGYTFGSGTRLTVV.

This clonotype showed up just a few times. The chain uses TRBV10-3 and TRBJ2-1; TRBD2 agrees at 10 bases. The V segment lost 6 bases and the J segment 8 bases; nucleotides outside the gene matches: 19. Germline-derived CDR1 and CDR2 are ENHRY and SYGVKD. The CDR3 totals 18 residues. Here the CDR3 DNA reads TGTGCCATCAGCCCCGCGAGCGGGAGGGCCGTTTCATTCGATGAGCAGTTCTTC. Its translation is CAISPASGRAVSFDEQFF.

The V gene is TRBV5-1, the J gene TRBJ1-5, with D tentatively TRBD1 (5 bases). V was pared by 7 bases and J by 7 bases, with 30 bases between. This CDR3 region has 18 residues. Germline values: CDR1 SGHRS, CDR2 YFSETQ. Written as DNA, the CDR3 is TGCGCCAGCCCCTCGAATCCGGAGAGGATGGGGCTCGGGCAGCCCCAGCATTTT. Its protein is CASPSNPERMGLGQPQHF. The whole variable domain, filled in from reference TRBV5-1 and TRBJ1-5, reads KAGVTQTPRYLIKTRGQQVTLSCSPISGHRSVSWYQQTPGQGLQFLFEYFSETQRNKGNFPGRFSGRQFSNSRSEMNVSTLELGDSALYLCASPSNPERMGLGQPQHFGDGTRLSIL.

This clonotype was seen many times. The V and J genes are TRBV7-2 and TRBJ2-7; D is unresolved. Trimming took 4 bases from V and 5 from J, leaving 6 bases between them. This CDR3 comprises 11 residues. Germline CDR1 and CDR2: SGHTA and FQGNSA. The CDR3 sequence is CASSSWDEQYF. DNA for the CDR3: TGTGCCAGCAGCTCTTGGGACGAGCAGTACTTC.

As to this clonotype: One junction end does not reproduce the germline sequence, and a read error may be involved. CDR3 nucleotides: TGTGCCTGCAGTTACAGACTCATCACAGATACGCAGTATTTT. It translates to CACSYRLITDTQYF. The V call is TRBV6-2 or TRBV6-3, the J call TRBJ2-3; D gene unclear. Germline loops: CDR1 MNHEY, CDR2 SVGEGT. CDR3 length: 14 residues.

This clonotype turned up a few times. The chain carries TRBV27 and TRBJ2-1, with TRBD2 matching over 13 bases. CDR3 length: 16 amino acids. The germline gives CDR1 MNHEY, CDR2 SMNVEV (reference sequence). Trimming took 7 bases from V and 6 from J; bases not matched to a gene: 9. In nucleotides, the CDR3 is TGTGCCAGCATCTACAGGGGGACTAGCGGGACCAATGAGCAGTTCTTC. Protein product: CASIYRGTSGTNEQFF.

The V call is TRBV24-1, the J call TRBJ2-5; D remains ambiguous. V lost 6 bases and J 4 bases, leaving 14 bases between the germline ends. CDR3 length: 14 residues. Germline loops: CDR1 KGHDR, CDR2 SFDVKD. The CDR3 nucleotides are TGTGCCACCAGTTTACCAGGAATCGGAGAGACCCAGTACTTC. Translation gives CATSLPGIGETQYF.

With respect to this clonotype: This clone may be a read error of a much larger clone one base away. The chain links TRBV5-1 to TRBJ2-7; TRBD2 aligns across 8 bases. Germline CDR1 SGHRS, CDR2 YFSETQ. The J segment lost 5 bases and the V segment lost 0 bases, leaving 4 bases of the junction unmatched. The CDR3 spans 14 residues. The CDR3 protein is CASSLGTSSHEQYF. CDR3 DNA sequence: TGCGCCAGCAGCTTGGGGACTAGCAGCCACGAGCAGTACTTC.

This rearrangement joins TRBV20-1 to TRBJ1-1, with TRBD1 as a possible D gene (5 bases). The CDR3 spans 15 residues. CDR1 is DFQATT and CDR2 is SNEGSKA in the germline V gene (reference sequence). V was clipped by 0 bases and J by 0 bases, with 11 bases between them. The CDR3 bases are TGCAGTGCTAGAGATGTGGGACGGCTGAACACTGAAGCTTTCTTT. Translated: CSARDVGRLNTEAFF.

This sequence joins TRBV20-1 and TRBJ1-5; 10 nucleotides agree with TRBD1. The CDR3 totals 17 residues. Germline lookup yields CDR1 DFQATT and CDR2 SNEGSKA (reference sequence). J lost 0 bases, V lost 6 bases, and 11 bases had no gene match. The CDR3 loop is CSATPRTGGFSNQPQHF. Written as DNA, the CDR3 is TGCAGTGCCACCCCTCGGACAGGGGGTTTTAGCAATCAGCCCCAGCATTTT.

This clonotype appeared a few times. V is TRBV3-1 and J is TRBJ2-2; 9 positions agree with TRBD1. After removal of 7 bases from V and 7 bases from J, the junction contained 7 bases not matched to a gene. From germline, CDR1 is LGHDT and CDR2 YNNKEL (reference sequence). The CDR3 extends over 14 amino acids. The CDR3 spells CASTTGQGRGELFF. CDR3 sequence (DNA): TGTGCCAGCACTACGGGACAGGGACGCGGGGAGCTGTTTTTT.

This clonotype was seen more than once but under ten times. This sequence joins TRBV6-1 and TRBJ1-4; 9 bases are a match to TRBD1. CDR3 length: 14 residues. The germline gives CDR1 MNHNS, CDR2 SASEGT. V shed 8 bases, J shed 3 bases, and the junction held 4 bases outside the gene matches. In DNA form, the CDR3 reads TGTGCCAGCGGGGGGACAGGGCCTAATGAAAAACTGTTTTTT. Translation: CASGGTGPNEKLFF.

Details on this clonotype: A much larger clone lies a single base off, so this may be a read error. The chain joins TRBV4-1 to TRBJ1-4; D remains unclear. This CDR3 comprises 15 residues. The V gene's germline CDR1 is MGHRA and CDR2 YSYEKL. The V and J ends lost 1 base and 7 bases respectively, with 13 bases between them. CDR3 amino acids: CASSQGRATSEKLFF. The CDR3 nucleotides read TGCGCCAGCAGCCAAGGGAGGGCGACGAGTGAAAAACTGTTTTTT.

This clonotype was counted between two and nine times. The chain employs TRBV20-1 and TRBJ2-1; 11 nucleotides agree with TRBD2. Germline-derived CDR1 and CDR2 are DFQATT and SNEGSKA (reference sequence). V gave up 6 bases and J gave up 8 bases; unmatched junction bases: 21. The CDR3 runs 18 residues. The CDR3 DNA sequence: TGCAGTGCCCCCGGAGGGCTAGCGGGAGGCCCAGGTATAGATGAGCAGTTCTTC. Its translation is CSAPGGLAGGPGIDEQFF.